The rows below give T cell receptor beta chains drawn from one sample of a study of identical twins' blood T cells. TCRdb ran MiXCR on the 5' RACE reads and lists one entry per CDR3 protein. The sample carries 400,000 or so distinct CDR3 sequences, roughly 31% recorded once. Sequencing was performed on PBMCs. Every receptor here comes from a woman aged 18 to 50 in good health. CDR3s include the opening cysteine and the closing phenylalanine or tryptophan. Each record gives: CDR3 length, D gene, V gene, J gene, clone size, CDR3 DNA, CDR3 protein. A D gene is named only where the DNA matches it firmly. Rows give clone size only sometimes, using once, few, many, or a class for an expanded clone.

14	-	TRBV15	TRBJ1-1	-	TGTGCCACCAGCAGAGTGGTAGGATTGACTGAAGCTTTCTTT	CATSRVVGLTEAFF
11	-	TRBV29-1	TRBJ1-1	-	TGCAGCGTTGAAGTCGGGCTTGAAGCTTTCTTT	CSVEVGLEAFF
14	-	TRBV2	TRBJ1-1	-	TGTGCCAGCAGTGCTATCGGTGGATACACTGAAGCTTTCTTT	CASSAIGGYTEAFF
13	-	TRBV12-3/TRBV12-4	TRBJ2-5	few	TGTGCCAGCAGTTTATACAGGGCGGAGACCCAGTACTTC	CASSLYRAETQYF
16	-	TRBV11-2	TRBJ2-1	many	TGTGCCAGCAGCCCAAATCCAGCGTGGGGTTACAATGAGCAGTTCTTC	CASSPNPAWGYNEQFF
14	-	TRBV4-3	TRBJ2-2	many	TGCGCCAGCAGCCAAGTGTTAGTGGCCGGGGAGCTGTTTTTT	CASSQVLVAGELFF
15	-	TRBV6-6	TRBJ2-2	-	TGTGCCGGCAGTTGGGATGGGGGGCCCACCGGGGAGCTGTTTTTT	CAGSWDGGPTGELFF
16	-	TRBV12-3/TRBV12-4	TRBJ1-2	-	TGTGCCAGCAGTTTACCGAAAGACAGGCTAGGCTATGGCTACACCTTC	CASSLPKDRLGYGYTF
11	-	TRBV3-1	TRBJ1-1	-	TGTGCCAGCAGCCACGCAAATGAAGCTTTCTTT	CASSHANEAFF
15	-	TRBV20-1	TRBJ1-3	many	TGCAGTGCTAGAGATTTCGGCAGGGAGGCAAACACCATATATTTT	CSARDFGREANTIYF
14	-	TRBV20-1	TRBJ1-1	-	TGCAGTGCTAGAGATAGGGGTTTGAACACTGAAGCTTTCTTT	CSARDRGLNTEAFF
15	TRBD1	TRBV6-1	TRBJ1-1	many	TGTGCCAGCAGTGCCCGGGACAGGGTAGAGACTGAAGCTTTCTTT	CASSARDRVETEAFF
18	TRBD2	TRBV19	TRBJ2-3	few	TGTGCCAGTAGTGGGACTAGCGGGAGGGGACGTGGAGGAGATACGCAGTATTTT	CASSGTSGRGRGGDTQYF
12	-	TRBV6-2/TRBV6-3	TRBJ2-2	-	TGTGCCAGCATGGTAACGGTCCAGGAGCTGTTTTTT	CASMVTVQELFF
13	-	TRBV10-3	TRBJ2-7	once	TGTGCCATCAGTGAGTCGGGGGATTACGAGCAGTACTTC	CAISESGDYEQYF
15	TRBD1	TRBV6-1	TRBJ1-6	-	TGTGCCAGCAGTGAAAGGGGGCGCGAGAATTCACCCCTCCACTTT	CASSERGRENSPLHF
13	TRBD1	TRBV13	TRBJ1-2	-	TGTGCCAGCAGCTCCCAGGGGGCGGATGGCCACACCTTC	CASSSQGADGHTF
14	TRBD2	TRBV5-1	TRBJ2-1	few	TGCGCCAGCAGAATGACTAGCGGGTACAATGAGCAGTTCTTC	CASRMTSGYNEQFF
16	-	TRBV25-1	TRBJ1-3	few	TGTACCAGCAGTGATGGCTGGCGGAGCTCTGGAAACACCATATATTTT	CTSSDGWRSSGNTIYF
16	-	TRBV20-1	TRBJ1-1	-	TGCAGTGCCCGACCAACGACGGACCCTATGAACACTGAAGCTTTCTTT	CSARPTTDPMNTEAFF